The next 17 T cell receptor beta chains were all read from a single sample in a study of shared clonotypes between healthy human individuals. Measured with immunoSEQ multiplex PCR; TCRdb has only the in-frame clones, and not every one. This sample has approximately 2,000,000 clones, with 93% found just once. Naive CD8 populations comprised CD45RO-negative cells positively selected for CCR7, excluding terminally differentiated effector memory CD45RA+ cells. Sequenced input: naive CD8+ T cells from PBMCs. These receptors were obtained from a man aged 18 to 30 in good health. Some clones in this sample may be carry-over from other donors' samples.

V usage is TRBV30 and J usage is TRBJ1-1; a possible D gene is TRBD1 (6 bases). Germline V CDR1 and CDR2: GTSNPN, SVGIG (reference sequence). CDR3 length equals 13 residues. The V end lost 2 bases, the J end lost 6 bases, and 13 bases lay between the germline ends. The CDR3 reads CAWSPVGGSEAFF. CDR3 nucleotides: TGTGCCTGGAGTCCAGTGGGGGGCTCTGAAGCTTTCTTT.

The CDR3 protein is CASTATGLTSNEQFF. The CDR3 DNA follows: TGTGCCAGCACCGCGACAGGCCTGACCTCCAATGAGCAGTTCTTC. The V call is TRBV28, the J call TRBJ2-1; possibly TRBD1 for D (6 bases). The CDR3 sequence is 15 residues long. In germline, CDR1 is MDHEN, CDR2 SYDVKM. V lost 7 bases, J lost 6 bases, and 19 bases lay in between.

This chain links TRBV7-8 with TRBJ2-2; D remains unclear. V was trimmed by 3 bases and J by 0 bases, leaving 20 bases between them. The germline gives CDR1 SGHVS, CDR2 FQNEAQ. This CDR3 has 19 amino acids. This CDR3 is CASSLKSASALANTGELFF. DNA of the CDR3: TGTGCCAGCAGCTTGAAATCGGCGAGTGCCCTCGCGAACACCGGGGAGCTGTTTTTT.

This chain joins TRBV4-1 and TRBJ1-1; D is unclear. The CDR3 runs 17 residues. Trimming removed 1 base at V and 0 bases at J, with 15 bases between. CDR1 is MGHRA and CDR2 is YSYEKL in the germline V gene. The CDR3 sequence is CASSQVPGRTVNTEAFF. CDR3 sequence (DNA): TGCGCCAGCAGCCAAGTTCCCGGCCGGACGGTGAACACTGAAGCTTTCTTT.

This chain uses TRBV12-1 with TRBJ2-7; the table's D call, TRBD2, has no DNA check behind it. TRBV12-1 is assigned pseudogene status. This CDR3 is built from 18 residues. The CDR3 coding sequence is TGTGCCAGCAGGCCGGCGCCGGCGGGGCGGGACTGCTCCTACGAGCAGTACTTC. Translation: CASRPAPAGRDCSYEQYF.

The chain uses TRBV7-3 and TRBJ1-1; D unresolved. V gave up 1 base and J gave up 4 bases, with 19 bases separating them. Looked up from germline, CDR1 is SGHTA and CDR2 is FQGTGA. The CDR3 has 17 amino acids. CDR3 residues: CASSLNNLRPLSTEAFF. The CDR3 DNA reads as TGTGCCAGCAGCTTAAATAATCTGAGGCCTTTGAGCACTGAAGCTTTCTTT. Full variable domain (remainder filled in from reference TRBV7-3 and TRBJ1-1): GAGVSQTPSNKVTEKGKYVELRCDPISGHTALYWYRQSLGQGPEFLIYFQGTGAADDSGLPNDRFFAVRPEGSVSTLKIQRTERGDSAVYLCASSLNNLRPLSTEAFFGQGTRLTVV.

This clone was found a few times. This sequence joins TRBV10-1 and TRBJ2-7, with D possibly called TRBD1 or TRBD2 (5 bases each). V dropped 3 bases and J dropped 3 bases, with 12 bases sitting between them. Germline values: CDR1 WNHNN, CDR2 SYGVQD (reference sequence). The CDR3 loop spans 14 amino acids. CDR3 region: CASSEGTAGYEQYF. CDR3 nucleotide sequence: TGCGCCAGCAGTGAAGGGACCGCAGGCTACGAGCAGTACTTC.

CDR3 loop: CASSLYRGNNEQFF. The CDR3 DNA reads as TGTGCCAGCAGCTTATACCGGGGAAACAATGAGCAGTTCTTC. The genes are TRBV11-3 and TRBJ2-1, with D perhaps TRBD2 (5 bases). The germline V gene has CDR1 SGHNT and CDR2 YENEEA. The CDR3 contains 14 residues. With 2 bases removed from V and 5 bases from J, the gap between germline ends came to 10 bases.

The V and J genes are TRBV18 and TRBJ2-7; weak D call: TRBD2 (7 bases). The germline V gene encodes CDR1 KGHSH and CDR2 LQKENI. This CDR3 comprises 17 residues. V lost 3 bases and J 4 bases, leaving 22 bases between the germline ends. The DNA of the CDR3 is TGTGCCAGCTCACCCAGGAAATCAGGGGAGGGCTCGTACGAGCAGTACTTC. Protein product: CASSPRKSGEGSYEQYF.

The V call is TRBV7-9, the J call TRBJ1-1, with a weak D call TRBD1 (5 bases). Trimming took 5 bases from V and 4 from J, leaving 11 bases between them. Germline V gives CDR1 SEHNR, CDR2 FQNEAQ (reference sequence). The CDR3 spans 13 residues. The CDR3 sequence: CASSRQGVTEAFF. The CDR3 DNA is TGTGCCAGCAGCAGACAAGGGGTCACTGAAGCTTTCTTT.

V gene TRBV28 combines with J gene TRBJ1-1; 9 positions agree with TRBD1. V lost 5 bases to trimming and J lost 0 bases; unmatched junction nucleotides: 13. This CDR3 has 18 amino acids. Germline V lookup: CDR1 MDHEN, CDR2 SYDVKM. Written as DNA, the CDR3 is TGTGCCAGCAGTACACCTTACCGGGACAGGGCCATGAACACTGAAGCTTTCTTT. This gives the protein CASSTPYRDRAMNTEAFF.

The V call is TRBV6-5, the J call TRBJ2-3; 7 positions match TRBD1. J gave up 4 bases and V 5 bases, and 6 bases lay outside the gene matches. Germline V lookup: CDR1 MNHEY, CDR2 SVGAGI. This CDR3 region has 14 residues. The CDR3 region is CASSGRDSPDTQYF. CDR3 nucleotides: TGTGCCAGCAGTGGCCGGGACAGCCCAGATACGCAGTATTTT.

The chain has TRBV7-3 and TRBJ2-3; TRBD2 agrees at 9 bases. The germline V gene has CDR1 SGHTA and CDR2 FQGTGA. Germline trimming cut 3 bases from V and 4 bases from J; bases unmatched to any gene: 5. The CDR3 covers 15 residues. The CDR3 reads CASSFSGSGADTQYF. The CDR3 DNA follows: TGTGCCAGCAGCTTTAGCGGGAGTGGTGCAGATACGCAGTATTTT.

As regards this clone: Other nucleotide sequences in the sample specify the same CDR3. The rearrangement uses TRBV9 and TRBJ2-7, with D perhaps TRBD1 (7 bases). The CDR3 totals 13 residues. Germline CDR1 reads SGDLS; CDR2 reads YYNGEE. The germline V and J ends were trimmed by 2 bases and 6 bases, with 12 bases remaining between them. The CDR3 here is CASSVTGTGEQYF. CDR3 sequence (DNA): TGTGCCAGCAGCGTGACAGGGACTGGCGAGCAGTACTTC. Together with reference TRBV9 and TRBJ2-7, the CDR3 gives the full variable domain: DSGVTQTPKHLITATGQRVTLRCSPRSGDLSVYWYQQSLDQGLQFLIQYYNGEERAKGNILERFSAQQFPDLHSELNLSSLELGDSALYFCASSVTGTGEQYFGPGTRLTVT.

The chain employs TRBV5-1 and TRBJ2-1; 9 positions match TRBD2. The ends lost 0 bases at V and 7 bases at J; junction bases unmatched: 5. The CDR3 covers 15 residues. The germline V gene encodes CDR1 SGHRS and CDR2 YFSETQ. CDR3 sequence: CASSLGWREGNEQFF. CDR3 sequence (DNA): TGCGCCAGCAGCTTGGGCTGGCGGGAGGGGAATGAGCAGTTCTTC. Supplemented by reference TRBV5-1 and TRBJ2-1, the full variable domain reads KAGVTQTPRYLIKTRGQQVTLSCSPISGHRSVSWYQQTPGQGLQFLFEYFSETQRNKGNFPGRFSGRQFSNSRSEMNVSTLELGDSALYLCASSLGWREGNEQFFGPGTRLTVL.

The chain recombines TRBV5-1 with TRBJ2-1; D is unclear. Trimming pared 2 bases from V and 6 bases from J, leaving 15 bases between. The CDR3 has 15 amino acids. The germline gives CDR1 SGHRS, CDR2 YFSETQ. CDR3 nucleotide sequence: TGCGCCAGCAGCTTAACGGACCCCCCTTTCAATGAGCAGTTCTTC. It is translated as CASSLTDPPFNEQFF.

The chain uses TRBV10-3 and TRBJ2-1; D might be TRBD1 or TRBD2, each matching 5 bases. The V gene lost 0 bases and the J gene lost 5 bases, with 14 bases spanning the gap. The CDR3 contains 16 residues. CDR1 is ENHRY and CDR2 is SYGVKD in the germline V gene. The CDR3 bases are TGTGCCATCAGTGAGTCGGGACCCCCCCACAACAATGAGCAGTTCTTC. Protein: CAISESGPPHNNEQFF.